Listed below are T cell receptor beta chains from one sample, sequenced in a study of blood T cell repertoires in COVID-19. The data were produced by immunoSEQ multiplex PCR, yet TCRdb's version contains in-frame clones alone and is incomplete. This table has around 130,000 clones, approximately 88% appearing once. The sequencing sample was made of peripheral blood. These receptors were taken from a man aged 55 to 70 with acute or convalescent COVID-19. CDR3s include the opening cysteine and the closing phenylalanine or tryptophan. The D gene is left open where the match is weak. Only part of the rows carry a size: once, few, many, or a class if the clone is expanded.

size,D,J,V,CDR3,DNA
NA,NA,TRBJ2-7,TRBV27,CASSQGWEQYF,TGTGCCAGCAGTCAGGGGTGGGAGCAGTACTTC
NA,TRBD2,TRBJ2-1,TRBV5-1,CASEILAGGNEQFF,TGCGCCAGCGAGATACTAGCGGGAGGAAATGAGCAGTTCTTC
NA,TRBD1,TRBJ2-2,TRBV29-1,CSVWDRSTGELFF,TGCAGCGTTTGGGACAGAAGCACCGGGGAGCTGTTTTTT
NA,TRBD2,TRBJ2-7,TRBV4-1,CASSQFSSGSYEQYF,TGCGCCAGCAGCCAATTTAGTAGCGGGAGCTACGAGCAGTACTTC
NA,NA,TRBJ2-7,TRBV5-1,CASSSQTGGAGYEQYF,TGCGCCAGCAGCTCACAAACAGGGGGAGCGGGGTACGAGCAGTACTTC
NA,TRBD1,TRBJ1-4,TRBV6-6,CASCWDRATNEKLFF,TGTGCCAGCTGTTGGGACAGGGCAACTAATGAAAAACTGTTTTTT
NA,TRBD1,TRBJ2-6,TRBV27,CASSSGTGFSGANVLTF,TGTGCCAGCAGTTCAGGGACAGGGTTTTCTGGGGCCAACGTCCTGACTTTC
NA,TRBD2,TRBJ2-7,TRBV6-2/TRBV6-3,CASSFGLAGAYEQYF,TGTGCCAGCAGTTTCGGACTAGCGGGGGCCTACGAGCAGTACTTC
NA,TRBD2,TRBJ2-3,TRBV7-8,CASSSRPGTSSFSTDTQYF,TGTGCCAGCAGCTCACGTCCCGGGACTAGCAGCTTTAGCACAGATACGCAGTATTTT
NA,NA,TRBJ2-2,TRBV7-3,CASSSHGGTNTGELFF,TGTGCCAGCAGCTCCCACGGGGGTACGAACACCGGGGAGCTGTTTTTT
NA,NA,TRBJ1-2,TRBV21-1,CASSSDRVFYGYTF,TGTGCCAGCAGCAGCGACAGGGTGTTCTATGGCTACACCTTC
NA,TRBD1,TRBJ2-5,TRBV7-8,CASSLGGQQETQYF,TGTGCCAGCAGCTTAGGGGGACAGCAAGAGACCCAGTACTTC
few,NA,TRBJ2-3,TRBV9,CASNVGGASTDTQYF,TGTGCCAGCAACGTAGGCGGGGCGAGCACAGATACGCAGTATTTT
NA,TRBD1,TRBJ1-1,TRBV10-2,CASSESGGITEAFF,TGCGCCAGCAGTGAGTCAGGGGGCATCACTGAAGCTTTCTTT
NA,NA,TRBJ1-1,TRBV11-2,CASSSAGENTEAFF,TGTGCCAGCAGCTCCGCGGGGGAGAACACTGAAGCTTTCTTT
NA,TRBD2,TRBJ2-1,TRBV7-6,CASSLALAGGNNEQFF,TGTGCCAGCAGCTTAGCCCTAGCGGGGGGCAACAATGAGCAGTTCTTC
NA,TRBD2,TRBJ2-3,TRBV6-1,CASSERLAGLTLDTQYF,TGTGCCAGCAGTGAAAGACTAGCGGGTCTCACACTGGATACGCAGTATTTT
NA,TRBD2,TRBJ2-1,TRBV27,CASSFNLGLAGGRVQFF,TGTGCCAGCAGTTTCAATCTCGGACTAGCGGGGGGGCGGGTGCAGTTCTTC
once,TRBD1,TRBJ1-5,TRBV30,CAWSVRDRVYSNQPQHF,TGTGCCTGGAGTGTACGAGACAGGGTTTATAGCAATCAGCCCCAGCATTTT
NA,TRBD2,TRBJ2-1,TRBV9,CASSAPGLAGVDEQFF,TGTGCCAGCAGCGCTCCGGGACTAGCGGGAGTCGATGAGCAGTTCTTC
NA,TRBD1,TRBJ1-6,TRBV5-1,CASSLRQGRGSPLHF,TGCGCCAGCAGCTTACGACAGGGACGAGGTTCACCCCTCCACTTT
NA,NA,TRBJ1-3,TRBV5-1,CASSLGQSSGNTIYF,TGCGCCAGCAGCTTGGGCCAGTCCTCTGGAAACACCATATATTTT
once,NA,TRBJ1-1,TRBV10-3,CAISLQEFRTEAFF,TGTGCCATCAGTTTACAGGAGTTTCGGACTGAAGCTTTCTTT
NA,NA,TRBJ2-5,TRBV11-2,CASSSLSWVGGAETQYF,TGTGCCAGCAGCTCACTGAGTTGGGTGGGCGGGGCTGAGACCCAGTACTTC
once,TRBD2,TRBJ2-1,TRBV4-1,CASSQGLAGGPMDEQFF,TGCGCCAGCAGCCAAGGACTAGCGGGAGGGCCAATGGATGAGCAGTTCTTC
NA,NA,TRBJ2-3,TRBV5-1,CASSLSSAYTDTQYF,TGCGCCAGCAGCTTGTCTAGCGCCTACACAGATACGCAGTATTTT
NA,TRBD1,TRBJ2-7,TRBV2,CASSGDSSEQYF,TGTGCCAGCAGTGGGGACAGCTCAGAGCAGTACTTC
NA,NA,TRBJ2-5,TRBV29-1,CSVESSLETQYF,TGCAGCGTTGAGTCCAGTCTGGAGACCCAGTACTTC
NA,NA,TRBJ1-4,TRBV24-1,CAALSGSEKLFF,TGTGCCGCCCTTTCGGGGTCGGAAAAACTGTTTTTT
NA,NA,TRBJ2-2,TRBV7-3,CASSSYNTGELFF,TGTGCCAGCAGCTCTTATAATACCGGGGAGCTGTTTTTT
NA,TRBD1,TRBJ2-5,TRBV5-1,CASTARTGEETQYF,TGCGCCAGCACCGCTAGGACAGGGGAGGAGACCCAGTACTTC
NA,TRBD2,TRBJ2-7,TRBV5-1,CASSLSSGVTYEQYF,TGCGCCAGCAGCTTATCTAGCGGGGTCACCTACGAGCAGTACTTC
NA,NA,TRBJ2-3,TRBV7-7,CASSTGETDTQYF,TGTGCCAGCAGCACCGGGGAGACAGATACGCAGTATTTT
NA,NA,TRBJ1-6,TRBV28,CASRGGALYSPLHF,TGTGCCAGCAGGGGAGGAGCCCTCTATTCACCCCTCCACTTT
NA,NA,TRBJ2-7,TRBV10-1,CASSTGTYEQYF,TGCGCCAGCAGTACGGGGACCTACGAGCAGTACTTC
few,TRBD1,TRBJ1-6,TRBV29-1,CSVSRDRGSPLHF,TGCAGCGTTAGCCGGGACAGGGGATCACCCCTCCACTTT
NA,TRBD1,TRBJ1-1,TRBV29-1,CSWTGGYTAEAFF,TGCAGCTGGACAGGGGGTTATACGGCTGAAGCTTTCTTT
NA,NA,TRBJ2-5,TRBV5-4,CASSLAGVQETQYF,TGTGCCAGCAGCTTGGCAGGGGTCCAAGAGACCCAGTACTTC
NA,NA,TRBJ1-5,TRBV19,CASIPSGGGNSNQPQHF,TGTGCCAGTATCCCCTCCGGGGGAGGCAATAGCAATCAGCCCCAGCATTTT
once,NA,TRBJ2-5,TRBV19,CASSSARDETQYF,TGTGCCAGTAGTTCAGCCAGGGATGAGACCCAGTACTTC
NA,TRBD1,TRBJ1-4,TRBV30,CAWRVTGGEKLFF,TGTGCCTGGAGGGTCACAGGGGGTGAAAAACTGTTTTTT
NA,NA,TRBJ1-2,TRBV10-3,CAISQGTNGYTF,TGTGCCATCAGCCAGGGAACGAATGGCTACACCTTC
NA,NA,TRBJ1-2,TRBV5-1,CASSFEGDIYGYTF,TGCGCCAGCAGCTTTGAGGGGGACATCTATGGCTACACCTTC
once,TRBD1,TRBJ1-3,TRBV6-2/TRBV6-3,CASSPGTGTSGNTIYF,TGTGCCAGCAGTCCCGGGACAGGGACCTCTGGAAACACCATATATTTT
NA,TRBD2,TRBJ2-1,TRBV5-1,CASSFNTGTSKFF,TGCGCCAGCAGCTTCAATACCGGGACTAGCAAGTTCTTC
once,NA,TRBJ1-3,TRBV7-6,CASSPNRAGNTIYF,TGTGCCAGCAGCCCGAACAGGGCTGGAAACACCATATATTTT
NA,NA,TRBJ1-5,TRBV2,CASSATRGDGPPNSNQPQHF,TGTGCCAGCAGCGCCACCCGGGGAGATGGCCCACCTAATAGCAATCAGCCCCAGCATTTT
few,NA,TRBJ1-2,TRBV5-1,CASSSMGGNYGYTF,TGCGCCAGCAGCTCCATGGGGGGTAACTATGGCTACACCTTC
few,NA,TRBJ2-7,TRBV27,CASSLYARQVYEQYF,TGTGCCAGCAGTTTATATGCTCGACAGGTCTACGAGCAGTACTTC
NA,NA,TRBJ2-1,TRBV5-5,CASRLYNEQFF,TGTGCCAGCAGACTATACAATGAGCAGTTCTTC
few,NA,TRBJ2-7,TRBV21-1,CASSQAGADEQYF,TGTGCCAGCAGCCAAGCTGGAGCGGACGAGCAGTACTTC
NA,TRBD2,TRBJ2-1,TRBV14,CASSPMSSSGSYNEQFF,TGTGCCAGCAGCCCGATGTCGTCTAGCGGGAGTTACAATGAGCAGTTCTTC
NA,TRBD2,TRBJ2-4,TRBV5-6,CASSLEGAGVPQNIQYF,TGTGCCAGCAGCTTGGAGGGAGCGGGAGTTCCTCAAAACATTCAGTACTTC
NA,TRBD1,TRBJ1-6,TRBV27,CASRPTGGVYNSPLHF,TGTGCCAGCAGACCGACAGGGGGCGTCTATAATTCACCCCTCCACTTT
NA,TRBD2,TRBJ2-7,TRBV5-1,CASSLSGLVYEQYF,TGCGCCAGCAGCTTGAGTGGACTAGTATACGAGCAGTACTTC
NA,TRBD1,TRBJ1-2,TRBV4-2,CASSHDNQGDGYTF,TGTGCCAGCAGCCACGACAACCAGGGGGATGGCTACACCTTC
NA,NA,TRBJ2-3,TRBV9,CASSVEDRGLADTQYF,TGTGCCAGCAGCGTAGAAGACCGGGGATTGGCAGATACGCAGTATTTT
NA,NA,TRBJ1-5,TRBV6-1,CASSDFRDNNQPQHF,TGTGCCAGCAGTGATTTCCGAGACAACAATCAGCCCCAGCATTTT
NA,TRBD1,TRBJ1-4,TRBV5-1,CASSSRQGKREKLFF,TGCGCCAGCAGCTCCCGACAGGGTAAAAGGGAAAAACTGTTTTTT
NA,NA,TRBJ1-2,TRBV29-1,CSVQAGDVYGYTF,TGCAGCGTACAGGCGGGGGACGTTTATGGCTACACCTTC